This TCR beta chain was recovered during a study of early T cells in non-severe SARS-CoV-2 infection. Across the study: Sequencing of unsorted whole blood was done on bulk RNA, leaving chains unpaired.

V was cut by 2 bases and J by 6 bases, with 13 bases left in between. Germline V gene data show CDR1 as SGHAT and CDR2 as FQNNGV. The CDR3 is made up of 15 amino acids. Attached unique molecular identifiers marked individual cDNA molecules. TCRdb independently ran MiXCR on the 5' RACE reads; one entry per CDR3 protein. The sample carries tens of thousands of distinct CDR3 sequences, 9.5% to 15% recorded once. The chain has TRBV11-2 and TRBJ2-2; the D gene is possibly TRBD1 (6 bases). The source is an adult who was a healthcare worker with PCR-confirmed SARS-CoV-2 infection or an uninfected control (not recorded which). Material: whole blood, obtained at baseline. For the CDR3, the DNA is TGTGCCAGCAGCTTATGGGGACAAAGGGCCGGGGAGCTGTTTTTT. It translates to CASSLWGQRAGELFF.